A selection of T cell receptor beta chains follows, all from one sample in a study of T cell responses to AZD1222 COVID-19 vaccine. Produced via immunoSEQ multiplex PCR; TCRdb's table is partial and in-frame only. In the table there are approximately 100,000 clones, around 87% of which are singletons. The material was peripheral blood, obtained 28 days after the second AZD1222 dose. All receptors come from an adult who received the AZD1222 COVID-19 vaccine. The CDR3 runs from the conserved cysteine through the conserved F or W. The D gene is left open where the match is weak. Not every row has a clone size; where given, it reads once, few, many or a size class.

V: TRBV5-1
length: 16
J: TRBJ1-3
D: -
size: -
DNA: TGCGCCAGCAGCTTGGCCCAGCTCCACTCTGGAAACACCATATATTTT
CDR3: CASSLAQLHSGNTIYF

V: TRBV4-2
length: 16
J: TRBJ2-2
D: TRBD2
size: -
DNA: TGTGCCAGCAGCCAAGATGACCTAGCGGGGACCGGGGAGCTGTTTTTT
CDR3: CASSQDDLAGTGELFF

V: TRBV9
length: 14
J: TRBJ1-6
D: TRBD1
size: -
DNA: TGTGCCAGCAGCGAAACAGGGGTGGATTCACCCCTCCACTTT
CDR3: CASSETGVDSPLHF

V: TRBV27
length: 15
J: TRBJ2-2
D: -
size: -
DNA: TGTGCCACCAAGGAGGGGCCTGCGAACACCGGGGAGCTGTTTTTT
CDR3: CATKEGPANTGELFF

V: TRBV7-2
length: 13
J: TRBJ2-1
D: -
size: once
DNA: TGTGCCAGCAGCCCACGACTCGAGTCTTTCGTGTTCTTC
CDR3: CASSPRLESFVFF

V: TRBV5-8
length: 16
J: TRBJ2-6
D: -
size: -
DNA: TGTGCCAGCAGCATGGGCGTCGGTTCTGGGGCCAACGTCCTGACTTTC
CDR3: CASSMGVGSGANVLTF

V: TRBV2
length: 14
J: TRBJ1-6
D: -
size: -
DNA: TGTGCCAGCACCACCCGGCTCGGCGGAACACCCCTCCACTTT
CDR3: CASTTRLGGTPLHF

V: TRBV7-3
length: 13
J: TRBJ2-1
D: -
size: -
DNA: TGTGCCAGCAGTTTCTCTTTCGGCAATGAGCAGTTCTTC
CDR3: CASSFSFGNEQFF

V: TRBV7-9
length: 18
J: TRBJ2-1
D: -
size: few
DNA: TGTGCCAGCAGCTCCAGACGGGGGAGCAGGAGCTCCTACAATGAGCAGTTCTTC
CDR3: CASSSRRGSRSSYNEQFF

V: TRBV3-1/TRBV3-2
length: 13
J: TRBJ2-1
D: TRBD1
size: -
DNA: TGTGCCAGCAGCCAAACAGGGGTCATTGAGCAGTTCTTC
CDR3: CASSQTGVIEQFF

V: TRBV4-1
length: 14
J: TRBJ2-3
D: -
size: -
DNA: TGCGCCAGCAGCCCCGGGGATTTCACAGATACGCAGTATTTT
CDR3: CASSPGDFTDTQYF

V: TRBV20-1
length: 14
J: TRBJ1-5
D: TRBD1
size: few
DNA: TGCAGTGCTAGTCTTGACAGGGAGGATCAGCCCCAGCATTTT
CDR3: CSASLDREDQPQHF

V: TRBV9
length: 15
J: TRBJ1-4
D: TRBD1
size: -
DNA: TGTGCCAGCAGCGTAGAGGGGGCAACGAATGAAAAACTGTTTTTT
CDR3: CASSVEGATNEKLFF

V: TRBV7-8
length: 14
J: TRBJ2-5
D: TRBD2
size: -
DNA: TGTGCCAGCAGCTTCAGCGGGAGACAAGAGACCCAGTACTTC
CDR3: CASSFSGRQETQYF

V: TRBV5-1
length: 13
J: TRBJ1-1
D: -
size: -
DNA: TGCGCCAGCAGCTTGGAGGGGTCCACTGAAGCTTTCTTT
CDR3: CASSLEGSTEAFF

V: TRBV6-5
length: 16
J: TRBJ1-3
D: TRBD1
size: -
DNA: TGTGCCAGCAGTTACTTACAGGGGAACCCTGGAAACACCATATATTTT
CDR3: CASSYLQGNPGNTIYF

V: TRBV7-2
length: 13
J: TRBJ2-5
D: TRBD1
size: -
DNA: TGTGCCAGCAGCTGGACAGGGCTTGAGACCCAGTACTTC
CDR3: CASSWTGLETQYF

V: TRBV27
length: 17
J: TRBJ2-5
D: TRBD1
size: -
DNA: TGTGCCAGCAGTTTAATCCCCGGACAGGGGACCCAAGAGACCCAGTACTTC
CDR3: CASSLIPGQGTQETQYF

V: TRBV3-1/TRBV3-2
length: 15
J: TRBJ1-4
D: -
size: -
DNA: TGTGCCAGCAGCCAAGGGGAAGCCCCGGGGGGAAAACTGTTTTTT
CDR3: CASSQGEAPGGKLFF

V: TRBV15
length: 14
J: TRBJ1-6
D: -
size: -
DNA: TGTGCCACCAGCAACAGAGGAGGGTACCTTCCCCTCCACTTT
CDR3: CATSNRGGYLPLHF

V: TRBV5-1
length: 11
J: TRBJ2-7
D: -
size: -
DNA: TGCGCCAGCAAGGACGGCTACGAGCAGTACTTC
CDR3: CASKDGYEQYF

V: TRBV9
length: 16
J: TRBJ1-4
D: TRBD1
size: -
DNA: TGTGCCAGCAGCGGGGGACAGGGAACAACTAATGAAAAACTGTTTTTT
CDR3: CASSGGQGTTNEKLFF

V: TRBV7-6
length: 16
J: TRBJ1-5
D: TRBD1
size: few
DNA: TGTGCCAGCAGCTTAGGACAGGGGAATAGCAATCAGCCCCAGCATTTT
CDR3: CASSLGQGNSNQPQHF

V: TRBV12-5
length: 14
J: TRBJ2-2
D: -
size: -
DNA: TGTGCTAGTGGTTTGGGGCAGAACACCGGGGAGCTGTTTTTT
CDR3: CASGLGQNTGELFF

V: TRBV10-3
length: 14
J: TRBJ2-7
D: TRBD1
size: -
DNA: TGTGCCATCAGTCGGGACAGGGCTGCCTACGAGCAGTACTTC
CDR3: CAISRDRAAYEQYF

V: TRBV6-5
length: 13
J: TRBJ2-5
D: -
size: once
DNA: TGTGCCAGCAGTTATCATCATTTAGAGACCCAGTACTTC
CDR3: CASSYHHLETQYF

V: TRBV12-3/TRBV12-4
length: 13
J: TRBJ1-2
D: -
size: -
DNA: TGTGCCAGCAGTTTTGAGGGAGGGTATGGCTACACCTTC
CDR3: CASSFEGGYGYTF

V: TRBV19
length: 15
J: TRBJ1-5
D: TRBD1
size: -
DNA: TGTGCCAGTTCTGAAGACAGGGTGAGCAATCAGCCCCAGCATTTT
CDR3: CASSEDRVSNQPQHF

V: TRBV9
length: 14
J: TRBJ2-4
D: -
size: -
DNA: TGTGCCAGCAGTACGACTCCCCTGGCAAACATTCAGTACTTC
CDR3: CASSTTPLANIQYF

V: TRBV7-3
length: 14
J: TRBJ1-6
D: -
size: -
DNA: TGTGCCAGCAGCTTAGGGGATTCCCATTCACCCCTCCACTTT
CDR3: CASSLGDSHSPLHF

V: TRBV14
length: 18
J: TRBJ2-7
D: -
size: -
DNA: TGTGCCAGCAGCCAAGGCTTGTACAAGGGGTTCATCTCCTACGAGCAGTACTTC
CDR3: CASSQGLYKGFISYEQYF